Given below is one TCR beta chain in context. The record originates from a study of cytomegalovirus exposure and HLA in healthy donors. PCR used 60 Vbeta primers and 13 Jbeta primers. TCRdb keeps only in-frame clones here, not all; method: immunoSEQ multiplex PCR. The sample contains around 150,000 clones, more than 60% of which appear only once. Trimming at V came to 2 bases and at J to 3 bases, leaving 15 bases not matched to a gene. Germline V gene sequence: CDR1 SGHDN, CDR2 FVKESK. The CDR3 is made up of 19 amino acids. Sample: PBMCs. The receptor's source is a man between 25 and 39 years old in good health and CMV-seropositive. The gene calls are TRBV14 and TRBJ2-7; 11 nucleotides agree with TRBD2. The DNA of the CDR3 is TGTGCCAGCAGCCAAACAGGACTAGCGGGTTTTGCCCCCTTCTACGAGCAGTACTTC. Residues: CASSQTGLAGFAPFYEQYF.